This is a list of T cell receptor beta chains from one sample in a study of T cell changes during pregnancy in multiple sclerosis. Assay: immunoSEQ multiplex PCR; the TCRdb copy retains only in-frame clones and omits some. The table shows some 130,000 clones, with approximately 96% occurring only once. Sequences were derived from peripheral blood, sampled after pregnancy. Receptors originate from a female donor with multiple sclerosis, enrolled in a pregnancy study. Both conserved end residues are part of each CDR3. A D gene is named only where the DNA matches it firmly. Where a row states a size, it is once, few, many or the class of an expanded clone; other rows omit it.

CDR3 protein: CASSQGLALSYEQYF
CDR3 DNA: TGCGCCAGCAGCCAAGGACTAGCGCTCTCCTACGAGCAGTACTTC
clone size: -
J gene: TRBJ2-7
D gene: TRBD2
V gene: TRBV4-3

CDR3 protein: CASSPISSRGGPQETQYF
CDR3 DNA: TGTGCCAGCAGTCCTATATCCTCCCGGGGGGGCCCCCAAGAGACCCAGTACTTC
clone size: -
J gene: TRBJ2-5
D gene: TRBD2
V gene: TRBV27

CDR3 protein: CASSMGGRSYEQYF
CDR3 DNA: TGTGCCAGTAGTATGGGGGGGAGATCCTACGAGCAGTACTTC
clone size: -
J gene: TRBJ2-7
D gene: TRBD2
V gene: TRBV19

CDR3 protein: CASSSGQGAEKLFF
CDR3 DNA: TGTGCCAGCAGCTCGGGACAGGGGGCTGAAAAACTGTTTTTT
clone size: -
J gene: TRBJ1-4
D gene: TRBD1
V gene: TRBV7-2

CDR3 protein: CASSEEGGTGWAGELFF
CDR3 DNA: TGTGCCAGCAGTGAAGAGGGCGGGACAGGGTGGGCCGGGGAGCTGTTTTTT
clone size: few
J gene: TRBJ2-2
D gene: TRBD1
V gene: TRBV2

CDR3 protein: CATSRVGLAEETQYF
CDR3 DNA: TGTGCCACCAGCAGAGTAGGGCTAGCGGAAGAGACCCAGTACTTC
clone size: once
J gene: TRBJ2-5
D gene: TRBD2
V gene: TRBV15

CDR3 protein: CASRPRATGINQPQHF
CDR3 DNA: TGTGCCAGTAGACCGAGGGCAACGGGAATCAATCAGCCCCAGCATTTT
clone size: -
J gene: TRBJ1-5
D gene: -
V gene: TRBV19

CDR3 protein: CASSVSGTTDTQYF
CDR3 DNA: TGTGCCAGCAGCGTCAGCGGAACCACAGATACGCAGTATTTT
clone size: -
J gene: TRBJ2-3
D gene: -
V gene: TRBV9

CDR3 protein: CASSFWSQPNTEAFF
CDR3 DNA: TGTGCCAGCAGCTTTTGGAGCCAGCCGAACACTGAAGCTTTCTTT
clone size: -
J gene: TRBJ1-1
D gene: -
V gene: TRBV5-4

CDR3 protein: CASSPLGQMNTEAFF
CDR3 DNA: TGTGCCAGCAGCCCACTCGGACAGATGAACACTGAAGCTTTCTTT
clone size: -
J gene: TRBJ1-1
D gene: -
V gene: TRBV11-2

CDR3 protein: CSVATSVLSGANVLTF
CDR3 DNA: TGCAGCGTTGCGACTAGCGTCCTCTCTGGGGCCAACGTCCTGACTTTC
clone size: -
J gene: TRBJ2-6
D gene: TRBD2
V gene: TRBV29-1

CDR3 protein: CASSLDSQGIAKNIQYF
CDR3 DNA: TGTGCCAGCAGTTTAGACTCACAGGGGATAGCCAAAAACATTCAGTACTTC
clone size: -
J gene: TRBJ2-4
D gene: TRBD1
V gene: TRBV27

CDR3 protein: CASTNSVGGSYNEQFF
CDR3 DNA: TGTGCCAGTACCAATAGTGTGGGGGGCTCCTACAATGAGCAGTTCTTC
clone size: -
J gene: TRBJ2-1
D gene: -
V gene: TRBV19

CDR3 protein: CASTMLRGQGTTEAFF
CDR3 DNA: TGTGCCAGCACCATGCTTAGAGGACAGGGGACTACTGAAGCTTTCTTT
clone size: -
J gene: TRBJ1-1
D gene: TRBD1
V gene: TRBV7-9

CDR3 protein: CASRVVARTDTQYF
CDR3 DNA: TGTGCCAGCAGGGTGGTAGCACGCACAGATACGCAGTATTTT
clone size: once
J gene: TRBJ2-3
D gene: -
V gene: TRBV6-5

CDR3 protein: CASSALSGLILDEQFF
CDR3 DNA: TGTGCCAGCAGCGCCCTGAGCGGGCTGATTTTGGATGAGCAGTTCTTC
clone size: -
J gene: TRBJ2-1
D gene: -
V gene: TRBV9

CDR3 protein: CASSLLAGAKQPQHF
CDR3 DNA: TGTGCCAGCAGCTTACTCGCTGGGGCGAAGCAGCCCCAGCATTTT
clone size: once
J gene: TRBJ1-5
D gene: -
V gene: TRBV7-2

CDR3 protein: CASSLETGGPRATNEKLFF
CDR3 DNA: TGCGCCAGCAGCTTGGAGACAGGGGGGCCGAGAGCAACTAATGAAAAACTGTTTTTT
clone size: -
J gene: TRBJ1-4
D gene: TRBD1
V gene: TRBV5-1

CDR3 protein: CAWDPGTKGGYTF
CDR3 DNA: TGTGCCTGGGACCCCGGGACAAAGGGAGGCTACACCTTC
clone size: -
J gene: TRBJ1-2
D gene: -
V gene: TRBV30

CDR3 protein: CASRGLILGHYNEQFF
CDR3 DNA: TGTGCCAGCAGGGGCCTGATATTGGGACACTACAATGAGCAGTTCTTC
clone size: -
J gene: TRBJ2-1
D gene: -
V gene: TRBV28